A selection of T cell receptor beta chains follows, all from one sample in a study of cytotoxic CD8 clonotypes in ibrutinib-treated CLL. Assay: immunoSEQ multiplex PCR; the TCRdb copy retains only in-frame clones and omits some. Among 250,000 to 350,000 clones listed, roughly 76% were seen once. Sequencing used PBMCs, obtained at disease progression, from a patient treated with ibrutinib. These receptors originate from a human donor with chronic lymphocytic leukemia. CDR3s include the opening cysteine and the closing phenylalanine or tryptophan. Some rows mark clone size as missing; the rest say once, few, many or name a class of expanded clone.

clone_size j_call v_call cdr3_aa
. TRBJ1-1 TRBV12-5 CASGSPRGSGTEAFF
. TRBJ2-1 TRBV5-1 CASSRQGYQLYNEQFF
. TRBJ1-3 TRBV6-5 CASSYSYRDGDTIYF
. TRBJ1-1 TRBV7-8 CASTTDRLNTEAFF
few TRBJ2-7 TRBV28 CASSFVRLGGWEQYF
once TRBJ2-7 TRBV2 CASSELGRDYEQYF
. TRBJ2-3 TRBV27 CASSPSGRFSDTQYF
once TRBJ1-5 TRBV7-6 CASSLDRGPSNQPQHF
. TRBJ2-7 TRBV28 CASRTVAGDFSEQYF
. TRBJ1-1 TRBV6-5 CASASTGSEAFF
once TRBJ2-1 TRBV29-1 CSVRDPSYNEQFF
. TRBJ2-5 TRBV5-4 CASSLRVGQETQYF
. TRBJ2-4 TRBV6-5 CASSQGSKNIQYF
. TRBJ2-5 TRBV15 CATSRVAGGPETQYF
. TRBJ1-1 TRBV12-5 CASGLRRETRTEDLNTEAFF